These 2 T cell receptor beta chains were sequenced from one sample in a study of control samples from healthy donors and cancer patients. Profiled with immunoSEQ multiplex PCR; TCRdb holds only in-frame clones, not every one. Of tens of thousands of clones in the sample, around 90% were seen once. The sequencing sample was made of PBMCs. The receptors derive from a man aged 60 to 69 with head and neck cancer.

The chain is built from TRBV6-2 or TRBV6-3 and TRBJ2-2, with TRBD2 matching 12 bases. The CDR3 runs 17 residues. Trimming removed 4 bases from V and 4 bases from J; junction bases left unmatched: 7. The germline V gene encodes CDR1 MNHEY and CDR2 SVGEGT. This CDR3 reads CASSLLAGGRITGELFF. For the CDR3, the DNA is TGTGCCAGCAGTTTACTAGCGGGGGGCCGGATCACCGGGGAGCTGTTTTTT.

In regard to this clone: Because the CDR3's place on the DNA is in doubt, the DNA is left out and the CDR3 is given as listed by TCRdb. The rearrangement joins TRBV29-1 to TRBJ2-3; the D segment call TRBD2 is taken from the table without a DNA check. The CDR3 has 14 amino acids, counting both end residues. Germline V lookup: CDR1 SQVTM, CDR2 ANQGSEA. Here the CDR3 reads CSSSGGASTDTQYF.